The clone carrying this TCR beta chain was seen only once. The antigen is not known. This sample was taken from a study of vaccination effects on CD4 cells after COVID-19. Study results and limitations: The study got few convalescent patients and did not collect any early post-infection timepoints.

Having been cultured for roughly 10 days, the cells underwent CD4+ T cell isolation. A positive SARS-CoV-2 PCR test fell between March and December 2020. All participants had two doses of either the BNT162b2 or mRNA-1273 vaccine. This CDR3 has 14 residues. Germline loops: CDR1 MNHEY, CDR2 SVGAGI. J was trimmed by 10 bases and V by 5 bases; bases with no gene match: 8. TCRdb keeps only in-frame clones here, not all; method: immunoSEQ multiplex PCR. This table holds tens of thousands of clones, 76% found once. The sequencing here drew on CD4+ T cells from PBMCs cultured without peptide, taken after COVID-19 vaccination. The chain uses TRBV6-5 and TRBJ1-6, with 7 bases identical to TRBD1. The source is a human donor who had a prior SARS-CoV-2 infection. The DNA of the CDR3 is TGTGCCAGCAGTCCGGGACAGTTAAACTCACCCCTCCACTTT. It encodes CASSPGQLNSPLHF.